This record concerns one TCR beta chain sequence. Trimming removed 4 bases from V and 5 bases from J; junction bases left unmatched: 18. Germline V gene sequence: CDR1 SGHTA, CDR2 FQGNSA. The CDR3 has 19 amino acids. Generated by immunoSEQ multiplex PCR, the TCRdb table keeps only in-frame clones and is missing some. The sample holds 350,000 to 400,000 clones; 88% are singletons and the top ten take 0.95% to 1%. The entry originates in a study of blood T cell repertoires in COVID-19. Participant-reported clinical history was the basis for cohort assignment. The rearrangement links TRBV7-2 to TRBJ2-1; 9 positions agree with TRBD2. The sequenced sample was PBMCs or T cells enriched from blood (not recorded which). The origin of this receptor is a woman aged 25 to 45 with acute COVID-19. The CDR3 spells CASSSLVLGAGGRHNEQFF. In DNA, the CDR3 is TGTGCCAGCAGCTCCCTAGTACTTGGGGCGGGGGGGCGGCACAATGAGCAGTTCTTC.